This record looks at one TCR beta chain sequence and its context. Authors' analysis steps: Amplifying reference gene primers gave estimates of nucleated cell counts. Assay used: immunoSEQ multiplex PCR; TCRdb lists only in-frame clones, some missing. The DNA gave D and trimming, while V, J and clone size come from that table. The sample consists of roughly 200,000 clones, 70% to 90% of them appearing once. The V gene's germline CDR1 is GTSNPN and CDR2 SVGIG (reference sequence). The CDR3 runs to 14 residues. V lost 1 base and J 0 bases, leaving 8 bases between the germline ends. The data derive from a study of blood T cell repertoires in COVID-19. About the research overall: There were acute and convalescent COVID-19 samples, and they came from the United States, Italy and Spain. T cells, B-cell-depleted T cells, or PBMCs supplied cDNA or gDNA.

V gene TRBV30 combines with J gene TRBJ2-3, with D unresolved. Sequenced: peripheral blood. This TCR was sampled from a man between 18 and 29 years old with active or convalescent COVID-19. The CDR3 nucleotides are TGTGCCTGGAGTGGAGAGATTAGCACAGATACGCAGTATTTT. Its translation is CAWSGEISTDTQYF. Supplemented by reference TRBV30 and TRBJ2-3, the full variable domain reads SQTIHQWPATLVQPVGSPLSLECTVEGTSNPNLYWYRQAAGRGLQLLFYSVGIGQISSEVPQNLSASRPQDRQFILSSKKLLLSDSGFYLCAWSGEISTDTQYFGPGTRLTVL.